A single sample gave rise to the 30 T cell receptor beta chains below, sequenced in a study of metastatic and nonmetastatic thyroid tumors. TCRdb reassembled clones from the PCR reads with MiXCR. The sample has tens of thousands of clones; about 13% are singletons. Prior to thyroid surgery, none of the patients had received any treatment. The sample consisted of blood. These receptors came from a female donor with papillary thyroid cancer or a benign thyroid nodule (not recorded which). Some clones in this sample may be carry-over from other donors' samples.

This clone was recorded a few times. A read error may explain this, as a much larger clone is one base away. The V gene is TRBV19, the J gene TRBJ1-4; possibly TRBD1 for D (5 bases). The CDR3 runs 16 residues. Germline-derived CDR1 and CDR2 are LNHDA and SQIVND (reference sequence). Trimming took 5 bases from V and 7 from J, leaving 20 bases between them. The CDR3 loop reads CASSVRGLPSSEKLFF. Written as DNA, the CDR3 is TGTGCCAGTAGTGTCCGGGGCTTGCCCTCCAGTGAAAAACTGTTTTTT.

This clone was detected many times. This chain uses TRBV7-9 with TRBJ2-1; D unclear. CDR1 and CDR2 (germline): SEHNR, FQNEAQ (reference sequence). The CDR3 runs 13 residues. Trimming removed 0 bases from V and 7 bases from J, with 7 bases in between. The CDR3 here is CASSLAYGNEQFF. In DNA, the CDR3 is TGTGCCAGCAGCTTAGCGTATGGGAATGAGCAGTTCTTC.

This clone was seen at least ten times. The chain joins TRBV5-1 to TRBJ2-2; D call uncertain. The CDR3 loop spans 14 amino acids. The ends were cut back, 0 bases at V and 1 base at J, with 4 bases in the middle. Germline CDR1 SGHRS, CDR2 YFSETQ. CDR3 loop: CASSLVQNTGELFF. The CDR3 DNA is TGCGCCAGCAGCTTGGTCCAGAACACCGGGGAGCTGTTTTTT.

In its sample, this clone was seen a few times. The chain joins TRBV29-1 to TRBJ1-2, with D perhaps matching TRBD1 (5 bases). The germline V gene encodes CDR1 SQVTM and CDR2 ANQGSEA. CDR3 length: 16 residues. Trimming shortened V by 1 base and J by 4 bases, and 19 bases separated the two germline ends. In nucleotides, the CDR3 is TGCAGCGTTGAAGCCGACCCAAGTGGGGGAATCTATGGCTACACCTTC. Translation gives CSVEADPSGGIYGYTF.

This clone qualifies as medium-sized. The rearrangement links TRBV5-6 to TRBJ2-7; D may be TRBD1 or TRBD2 (6 bases each). CDR3 size: 15 residues. Germline CDR1 SGHDT, CDR2 YYEEEE. Trimming removed 2 bases from V and 2 bases from J, with 14 bases in between. Here the CDR3 DNA reads TGTGCCAGCAGCTTTGGAGGGGGAAAGGCCTACGAGCAGTACTTC. Translated, it gives CASSFGGGKAYEQYF.

This clone has at least ten counts. J is TRBJ2-3 and V is TRBV18, with a weak D call TRBD1 (6 bases). The CDR3 extends over 15 amino acids. Trimming removed 2 bases at V and 8 bases at J, with 17 bases between. Per the germline V gene, CDR1 is KGHSH and CDR2 is LQKENI. The CDR3, as DNA: TGTGCCAGCTCACCATTGCTTCAGGGACAAGGTACGCAGTATTTT. Protein: CASSPLLQGQGTQYF.

This clone was picked up many times. This may be a read error: a much more frequent sequence differs by one nucleotide. The chain joins TRBV6-1 to TRBJ1-1; D possibly corresponds to TRBD1 (5 bases). The germline V and J ends were trimmed by 6 bases and 8 bases, with 16 bases remaining between them. The CDR3 runs to 13 residues. Germline values: CDR1 MNHNS, CDR2 SASEGT. DNA for the CDR3: TGTGCCAGCAGGCAGAGAGTAACAGGCGAAGCTTTCTTT. Translating it yields CASRQRVTGEAFF.

This clone was seen repeatedly, ten times or more. The rearrangement uses TRBV6-1 and TRBJ2-7, with no clear D. The CDR3 has 14 amino acids. Per germline, CDR1 MNHNS and CDR2 SASEGT. The V end was cut by 1 base, the J end by 3 bases, with 10 bases between. The CDR3 DNA reads TGTGCCAGCAGTGAAGTGGGGAACAACTACGAGCAGTACTTC. Translated: CASSEVGNNYEQYF.

This clone was counted at least ten times. This chain joins TRBV5-4 and TRBJ2-7; 8 positions match TRBD1. From germline, CDR1 is SGHNT and CDR2 YYREEE (reference sequence). This CDR3 has 15 residues. V shed 5 bases and J 4 bases; nucleotides not matched to a gene: 11. The DNA for the CDR3 is TGTGCCAGCAGACCGACACCGGGACAGGTGTACGAGCAGTACTTC. Translation gives CASRPTPGQVYEQYF.

This clone occurred many times. The chain has TRBV7-2 and TRBJ2-7; 10 bases fit TRBD2. V lost 5 bases and J lost 3; bases outside the gene matches: 4. CDR3 size: 14 residues. Germline lookup yields CDR1 SGHTA and CDR2 FQGNSA. CDR3 nucleotides: TGTGCCAGCAGCCTCGGGACTAGCGTCTACGAGCAGTACTTC. Translation: CASSLGTSVYEQYF. Using reference TRBV7-2 and TRBJ2-7 for the parts outside the CDR3, the full variable domain is GAGVSQSPSNKVTEKGKDVELRCDPISGHTALYWYRQSLGQGLEFLIYFQGNSAPDKSGLPSDRFSAERTGGSVSTLTIQRTQQEDSAVYLCASSLGTSVYEQYFGPGTRLTVT.

This clone was detected many times. V is TRBV11-2 and J is TRBJ2-1; the match to TRBD2 covers 7 bases. Trimming took 5 bases from V and 3 from J; bases not matched to a gene: 10. Germline CDR1 SGHAT, CDR2 FQNNGV. CDR3 length: 16 amino acids. CDR3 sequence: CASSPTLARYYNEQFF. The CDR3 coding sequence is TGTGCCAGCAGCCCTACACTAGCGCGTTACTACAATGAGCAGTTCTTC.

Note on this clone: This may be a read error: a much more frequent sequence differs by one nucleotide. The J gene is TRBJ2-5, the V gene TRBV5-6, with D tentatively TRBD1 (5 bases). Trimming left V 0 bases short and J 5 bases short, with 11 bases between. Germline V CDR1 and CDR2: SGHDT, YYEEEE. The CDR3 extends over 14 amino acids. CDR3: CASSLVAGNETQYF. The CDR3 nucleotides are TGTGCCAGCAGCTTGGTGGCAGGGAACGAGACCCAGTACTTC.

This clone appeared a few times. The chain employs TRBV6-2 or TRBV6-3 and TRBJ1-4, with D unresolved. Trimming took off 2 bases at V and 1 base at J, with 14 bases between the two ends. The CDR3 has 17 amino acids. Germline-derived CDR1 and CDR2 are MNHEY and SVGEGT. The CDR3 loop is CASSYGMGVETNEKLFF. The DNA of the CDR3 is TGTGCCAGCAGTTACGGGATGGGTGTCGAAACTAATGAAAAACTGTTTTTT.

This clone was counted many times. This chain joins TRBV12-3 or TRBV12-4 and TRBJ1-2; D is possibly TRBD1 (5 bases). The CDR3 has 13 amino acids. The V and J ends lost 6 bases and 8 bases respectively, with 16 bases between them. CDR3 sequence reads: CASSQTQRGGYTF. Here the CDR3 DNA reads TGTGCCAGCAGCCAGACCCAAAGGGGCGGCTACACCTTC.

For this clone: A much larger clone differs from this one at a single base, so this may be a read error. This chain links TRBV7-3 with TRBJ2-3; perhaps D is TRBD1 or TRBD2 (5 bases each). V was cut by 5 bases and J by 0 bases, with 12 bases left in between. The germline CDR1 and CDR2 sequences are SGHTA and FQGTGA. This CDR3 comprises 15 residues. This CDR3 reads CASSLRGVSTDTQYF. CDR3 DNA sequence: TGTGCCAGCAGCCTACGAGGGGTTAGCACAGATACGCAGTATTTT.

In regard to this clone: A much larger clone differs from this one at a single base, so this may be a read error. Lacking the conserved final phenylalanine or tryptophan, this CDR3 likely reflects a read error. This chain connects TRBV7-8 to TRBJ2-1; tentative D call: TRBD1 (5 bases). Trimming removed 2 bases from V and 9 bases from J, with 11 bases in between. CDR3 size: 13 residues. Per germline, CDR1 SGHVS and CDR2 FQNEAQ. The CDR3 DNA sequence: TGTGCCAGCAGCTTAAGGTCCAGGGTTGAGCAGTTCCTC. Translating gives CASSLRSRVEQFL.

The table lists this clone with many counts. The chain links TRBV29-1 to TRBJ2-6; D is unclear. The CDR3 runs to 15 residues. CDR1 and CDR2 from the germline V gene are SQVTM and ANQGSEA. V was clipped by 8 bases and J by 0 bases, with 14 bases between them. The CDR3 nucleotides are TGCAGCCTCTCCCCCGTATACTCTGGGGCCAACGTCCTGACTTTC. Protein: CSLSPVYSGANVLTF.

The chain uses TRBV5-5 and TRBJ2-1; D ambiguous. Germline V gene sequence: CDR1 SGHKS, CDR2 YYEKEE (reference sequence). The V gene lost 3 bases and the J gene lost 6 bases, with 16 bases spanning the gap. This CDR3 comprises 15 residues. CDR3 sequence: CASSSPSEKTNEQFF. The CDR3 DNA is TGTGCCAGCAGCTCCCCGTCCGAAAAGACCAATGAGCAGTTCTTC.

The chain uses TRBV5-1 and TRBJ1-2, with D tentatively TRBD1 (5 bases). Germline V CDR1 and CDR2: SGHRS, YFSETQ. The CDR3 spans 14 residues. Trimming stripped 0 bases from V and 4 bases from J, with 10 bases between. The CDR3 DNA reads TGCGCCAGCAGCTTGGTGGTTAGGGGCTATGGCTACACCTTC. It specifies CASSLVVRGYGYTF.

Worth noting for this clone: This may be a read error, as it is one base from a much larger clone. V usage is TRBV9 and J usage is TRBJ2-3, with 9 bases lining up with TRBD2. This CDR3 region has 15 residues. V trimming: 0 bases; J trimming: 2 bases; junction bases outside the gene matches: 1. CDR1 is SGDLS, CDR2 YYNGEE, per germline. CDR3 nucleotide sequence: TGTGCCAGCAGCGTAGGCGGGAGGGCCACAGATACGCAGTATTTT. It codes for CASSVGGRATDTQYF.

This clone was seen a handful of times. Being one base from a much bigger clone, this may be a read error. The chain recombines TRBV19 with TRBJ2-7; 12 bases map to TRBD2. V was pared by 5 bases and J by 5 bases, with 13 bases of the junction left unmatched. Germline assignment: CDR1 LNHDA and CDR2 SQIVND (reference sequence). The length of the CDR3 is 17 residues. For the CDR3, the DNA is TGTGCCAGTAGTCCATGGGGACTAGCGGGCCCCGACAACGAGCAGTACTTC. The encoded protein is CASSPWGLAGPDNEQYF.

This clone was found many times. The chain combines TRBV28 with TRBJ1-1, with TRBD1 matching over 8 bases. The CDR3 sequence is 16 residues long. The germline V gene encodes CDR1 MDHEN and CDR2 SYDVKM. The ends lost 1 base at V and 5 bases at J; junction bases unmatched: 9. Here the CDR3 DNA reads TGTGCCAGCAGTTTATATCCCAGGGGGCCGGGAACTGAAGCTTTCTTT. Its protein is CASSLYPRGPGTEAFF.

Many counts were recorded for this clone. J is TRBJ2-1 and V is TRBV3-1, with D unclear. V lost 1 base and J lost 5, with 9 bases in between. Germline CDR1 and CDR2: LGHDT and YNNKEL (reference sequence). CDR3 length: 14 residues. CDR3 sequence (DNA): TGTGCCAGCAGCCAAGTCCCTTCCAACAATGAGCAGTTCTTC. Its protein product is CASSQVPSNNEQFF.

With respect to this clone: This may come from a read error, since a much larger clone is one base off. The rearrangement joins TRBV5-1 to TRBJ2-1; TRBD2 matches at 7 bases. After removal of 4 bases from V and 9 bases from J, the junction contained 16 bases not matched to a gene. The CDR3 is 16 residues long. Germline V gives CDR1 SGHRS, CDR2 YFSETQ. In DNA form, the CDR3 reads TGCGCCAGCAGCCAGGGCGTCCTAGCGGACCGCAGTGAGCAGTTCTTC. It encodes CASSQGVLADRSEQFF.

The sample holds many counts of this clone. The V and J genes are TRBV24-1 and TRBJ1-2, with D uncertain. The length of the CDR3 is 14 residues. Per the germline V gene, CDR1 is KGHDR and CDR2 is SFDVKD. V shed 1 base and J shed 2 bases, with 7 bases lying between them. CDR3: CATSDLSRNYGYTF. In nucleotides, the CDR3 is TGTGCCACCAGTGATTTATCCCGAAACTATGGCTACACCTTC.

The CDR3 here is CASSQVGANSPLHF. CDR3 coding DNA: TGTGCCAGCAGTCAGGTGGGGGCGAATTCACCCCTCCACTTT. The chain joins TRBV28 to TRBJ1-6, with D possibly matching TRBD1 (6 bases). Germline CDR1 MDHEN, CDR2 SYDVKM. This CDR3 region has 14 residues. Trimming left V 5 bases short and J 7 bases short, with 12 bases between.

This clone was counted ten times or more. The rearrangement joins TRBV5-1 to TRBJ1-2; 8 bases are a match to TRBD1. After removal of 3 bases from V and 3 bases from J, the junction contained 10 bases not matched to a gene. Germline V gene lookup returns CDR1 SGHRS and CDR2 YFSETQ. The CDR3 runs to 16 residues. Written as DNA, the CDR3 is TGCGCCAGCAGCTCTGGACAGGGTCGCTATGACTATGGCTACACCTTC. Residues: CASSSGQGRYDYGYTF.

This clone was observed many times. This chain connects TRBV30 to TRBJ1-4, with D hard to call. CDR1 is GTSNPN, CDR2 SVGIG, per germline (reference sequence). V was trimmed by 2 bases and J by 4 bases, leaving 8 bases between them. This CDR3 region has 13 residues. The CDR3 region is CAWSRAYNEKLFF. The CDR3 bases are TGTGCCTGGAGTCGGGCTTATAATGAAAAACTGTTTTTT.

This clone was observed a handful of times. The gene calls are TRBV5-6 and TRBJ2-3; 7 nucleotides agree with TRBD1. Per the germline V gene, CDR1 is SGHDT and CDR2 is YYEEEE. The J segment lost 0 bases and the V segment lost 4 bases, leaving 8 bases of the junction unmatched. The length of the CDR3 is 16 residues. The CDR3 DNA follows: TGTGCCAGCAGCCCTTACAGGGGTTCTAGCACAGATACGCAGTATTTT. Translating gives CASSPYRGSSTDTQYF.

This clone was observed many times. The chain couples TRBV20-1 to TRBJ2-1; D is ambiguous. Germline assignment: CDR1 DFQATT and CDR2 SNEGSKA (reference sequence). The V gene lost 6 bases and the J gene lost 8 bases, with 14 bases spanning the gap. CDR3 length: 12 amino acids. CDR3 protein: CSANRVGDEQFF. Here the CDR3 DNA reads TGCAGTGCGAATCGGGTTGGGGATGAGCAGTTCTTC.